The rows below give T cell receptor beta chains drawn from one sample of a study of T-cell memory formation after mild COVID-19. TCRdb ran MiXCR on the 5' RACE reads and lists one entry per CDR3 protein. The table includes about 400,000 distinct CDR3 sequences, 16% detected once. Material: PBMCs or a T cell subset sorted from them (not recorded which). Receptors were obtained from a man aged 18 to 30 who had mild COVID-19 (a few samples of this study predate the infection). Cell type and time point are not known. Both conserved end residues are part of each CDR3. Each record gives: CDR3 protein, CDR3 DNA, D gene, clone size, V gene, CDR3 length, J gene. D genes are given only for firm matches. Not all rows give a size; the values are once, few, many and, for expanded clones, a class.

CDR3aa: CASSVLTPSTDTQYF
CDR3nt: TGTGCCAGCAGCGTCTTAACCCCGAGCACAGATACGCAGTATTTT
d_gene: .
abundance: many
v_gene: TRBV5-5
len: 15
j_gene: TRBJ2-3

CDR3aa: CASSQARGQGEAFF
CDR3nt: TGTGCCAGCAGCCAGGCTCGAGGACAGGGTGAAGCTTTCTTT
d_gene: TRBD1
abundance: .
v_gene: TRBV4-2
len: 14
j_gene: TRBJ1-1

CDR3aa: CASRKTGATNEKLFF
CDR3nt: TGTGCCAGCAGAAAAACGGGGGCAACTAATGAAAAACTGTTTTTT
d_gene: .
abundance: .
v_gene: TRBV7-2
len: 15
j_gene: TRBJ1-4

CDR3aa: CASRLSGTQYF
CDR3nt: TGTGCCAGCAGACTTTCAGGGACGCAGTATTTT
d_gene: .
abundance: many
v_gene: TRBV7-9
len: 11
j_gene: TRBJ2-3

CDR3aa: CSVEDPRNERTFPETQYF
CDR3nt: TGCAGCGTTGAAGATCCACGTAACGAACGGACCTTCCCAGAGACCCAGTACTTC
d_gene: .
abundance: many
v_gene: TRBV29-1
len: 18
j_gene: TRBJ2-5

CDR3aa: CASSLGHNSPLHF
CDR3nt: TGCGCCAGCAGCTTGGGGCACAATTCACCCCTCCACTTT
d_gene: .
abundance: .
v_gene: TRBV5-1
len: 13
j_gene: TRBJ1-6

CDR3aa: CSAQITGSYNEQFF
CDR3nt: TGCAGTGCTCAGATCACGGGATCCTACAATGAGCAGTTCTTC
d_gene: .
abundance: .
v_gene: TRBV20-1
len: 14
j_gene: TRBJ2-1

CDR3aa: CASSLFENSPLHF
CDR3nt: TGTGCCAGCAGCTTATTTGAAAATTCACCCCTCCACTTT
d_gene: .
abundance: few
v_gene: TRBV7-2
len: 13
j_gene: TRBJ1-6

CDR3aa: CASSYESSGANVLTF
CDR3nt: TGTGCCAGCAGTTACGAAAGCTCTGGGGCCAACGTCCTGACTTTC
d_gene: .
abundance: .
v_gene: TRBV6-2/TRBV6-3
len: 15
j_gene: TRBJ2-6

CDR3aa: CASSTRQASGETQYF
CDR3nt: TGTGCCAGCTCTACCCGGCAGGCCTCCGGGGAGACCCAGTACTTC
d_gene: .
abundance: few
v_gene: TRBV9
len: 15
j_gene: TRBJ2-5

CDR3aa: CASSLASGGFEQYF
CDR3nt: TGCGCCAGCAGCTTGGCTAGCGGGGGGTTCGAGCAGTACTTC
d_gene: TRBD2
abundance: .
v_gene: TRBV5-1
len: 14
j_gene: TRBJ2-7

CDR3aa: CASRAGAASTDTQYF
CDR3nt: TGCGCCAGCAGAGCGGGGGCCGCTAGCACAGATACGCAGTATTTT
d_gene: TRBD2
abundance: few
v_gene: TRBV5-1
len: 15
j_gene: TRBJ2-3

CDR3aa: CASSLVHRNTEAFF
CDR3nt: TGTGCCAGCAGTTTAGTTCACAGGAACACTGAAGCTTTCTTT
d_gene: .
abundance: .
v_gene: TRBV12-3/TRBV12-4
len: 14
j_gene: TRBJ1-1